This is a list of T cell receptor beta chains from one sample in a study of blood T cell repertoires in COVID-19. Sequenced by immunoSEQ multiplex PCR; TCRdb stores in-frame clones only, minus some. The data hold around 170,000 clones, with 89% observed a single time. The sequencing sample was made of peripheral blood. The receptors here all came from a man younger than 30 who had recovered from COVID-19. Both conserved end residues are part of each CDR3. Fields, in order: CDR3 protein, CDR3 DNA, clone size, J gene, V gene, D gene. D genes are given only for firm matches. The size entry is marked missing in some rows and otherwise reads once, few, many or a size class.

CASSPALYPSGSYEQYF	TGTGCCAGCAGTCCCGCACTCTACCCTAGCGGGAGCTACGAGCAGTACTTC	-	TRBJ2-7	TRBV5-4	TRBD2
CASSVSYEQYF	TGTGCCAGCAGCGTTAGCTACGAGCAGTACTTC	few	TRBJ2-7	TRBV11-2	-
CASSQSQDRGFRPQHF	TGCGCCAGCAGTCAATCGCAGGACAGGGGTTTTCGGCCCCAGCATTTT	-	TRBJ1-5	TRBV23-1	TRBD1
CAISIDSAYEQYF	TGTGCCATAAGTATTGACAGCGCCTACGAGCAGTACTTC	-	TRBJ2-7	TRBV10-3	-
CAISEGQGANEQYF	TGTGCCATCAGTGAGGGACAGGGGGCGAACGAGCAGTACTTC	-	TRBJ2-7	TRBV10-3	TRBD1
CASSPLELRIPGNIQYF	TGTGCCAGCAGCCCCTTGGAGTTGCGGATTCCGGGAAACATTCAGTACTTC	-	TRBJ2-4	TRBV3-1/TRBV3-2	-
CSASATSGRAGELFF	TGCAGTGCTAGTGCCACTAGCGGGAGAGCCGGGGAGCTGTTTTTT	-	TRBJ2-2	TRBV20-1	TRBD2
CAGALGRYNEQFF	TGTGCCGGGGCGCTGGGGCGTTACAATGAGCAGTTCTTC	-	TRBJ2-1	TRBV7-8	-
CASSFSSGKGNNEQFF	TGTGCCAGCAGCTTTTCTAGCGGGAAGGGTAACAATGAGCAGTTCTTC	-	TRBJ2-1	TRBV11-2	TRBD2
CASSELTPGETQYF	TGTGCCAGCAGTGAATTGACCCCAGGAGAGACCCAGTACTTC	-	TRBJ2-5	TRBV2	-
CASMRDRRETQYF	TGTGCCAGCATGAGGGACAGGCGAGAGACCCAGTACTTC	-	TRBJ2-5	TRBV28	TRBD1
CASSGTSDLLHEQFF	TGTGCCAGCAGCGGGACTTCAGATCTCTTGCATGAGCAGTTCTTC	-	TRBJ2-1	TRBV9	-